These 10 T cell receptor beta chains originate from one sample sequenced in a study of blood T cell repertoires in COVID-19. Here immunoSEQ multiplex PCR was the method, and the copy in TCRdb shows in-frame clones only, minus some. The sample lists approximately 290,000 clones; approximately 85% were seen once. Material for sequencing was peripheral blood. These receptor sequences come from a human donor with COVID-19, enrolled during active disease. The donor label of this sample is uncertain.

This chain uses TRBV3-1 (or the pseudogene TRBV3-2) with TRBJ2-1; 9 bases are shared with TRBD2. This CDR3 has 14 residues. Germline V gene lookup returns CDR1 LGHDT and CDR2 YNNKEL (reference sequence). Losses at the gene ends were 4 bases for V and 9 bases for J; bases not matched to a gene: 7. CDR3 residues: CASSPTGLALEQFF. Written as DNA, the CDR3 is TGTGCCAGCAGCCCCACGGGACTAGCCCTTGAGCAGTTCTTC.

The chain links TRBV30 to TRBJ1-5; D might be TRBD1 (5 bases). V gave up 1 base and J gave up 11 bases, with 15 bases separating them. In germline, CDR1 is GTSNPN, CDR2 SVGIG (reference sequence). This CDR3 has 13 residues. Written as DNA, the CDR3 is TGTGCCTGGAGTGGGGGCAGGGAAGAGTCCCAGCATTTT. This codes for CAWSGGREESQHF.

V gene TRBV7-2 combines with J gene TRBJ1-2; no reliable D call. CDR3 length: 16 residues. V was shortened by 2 bases and J by 4 bases, with 17 bases between the two germline ends. Germline lookup yields CDR1 SGHTA and CDR2 FQGNSA. The CDR3 reads CASSLSQPLLGYGYTF. The CDR3 bases are TGTGCCAGCAGCTTATCACAGCCCCTCCTCGGCTATGGCTACACCTTC.

V gene TRBV7-2 combines with J gene TRBJ1-3; D is unclear. Per the germline V gene, CDR1 is SGHTA and CDR2 is FQGNSA. The V end was cut by 1 base, the J end by 4 bases, with 14 bases between. The CDR3 is 16 amino acids. For the CDR3, the DNA is TGTGCCAGCAGCTTAGGAGGCAGTGCGGGGGGAAACACCATATATTTT. The encoded protein is CASSLGGSAGGNTIYF. The whole variable domain, filled in from reference TRBV7-2 and TRBJ1-3, reads GAGVSQSPSNKVTEKGKDVELRCDPISGHTALYWYRQSLGQGLEFLIYFQGNSAPDKSGLPSDRFSAERTGGSVSTLTIQRTQQEDSAVYLCASSLGGSAGGNTIYFGEGSWLTVV.

On this clone itself: The sample contains more than one DNA sequence encoding this CDR3. This chain connects TRBV9 to TRBJ1-1; D ambiguous. CDR3 length equals 15 residues. Trimming took off 0 bases at V and 2 bases at J, with 11 bases between the two ends. Per the germline V gene, CDR1 is SGDLS and CDR2 is YYNGEE. This CDR3 reads CASSVGPGSNTEAFF. As DNA, the CDR3 is TGTGCCAGCAGCGTAGGCCCCGGTAGTAACACTGAAGCTTTCTTT.

As concerns this clone: Additional DNA sequences in this sample encode the identical CDR3. The V and J genes are TRBV7-2 and TRBJ2-7, with 10 bases fitting TRBD2. CDR1 and CDR2 from the germline V gene are SGHTA and FQGNSA. J gave up 2 bases and V 5 bases, and 6 bases lay outside the gene matches. The CDR3 totals 15 residues. CDR3 loop: CASSPRTSGTYEQYF. CDR3 coding DNA: TGTGCCAGCAGCCCACGGACTAGCGGTACCTACGAGCAGTACTTC.

This clone showed up just a few times. V usage is TRBV3-1 (or the pseudogene TRBV3-2) and J usage is TRBJ1-2, with 7 bases fitting TRBD1. The V segment lost 1 base and the J segment 2 bases; nucleotides outside the gene matches: 10. This CDR3 has 17 amino acids. Germline V CDR1 and CDR2: LGHDT, YNNKEL (reference sequence). The CDR3 is CASSQVGSGQANYGYTF. CDR3 bases: TGTGCCAGCAGCCAAGTTGGGTCTGGACAGGCGAACTATGGCTACACCTTC.

This clone turned up a few times. V gene TRBV7-3 combines with J gene TRBJ1-3; D remains ambiguous. This CDR3 region has 15 residues. Germline V gene lookup returns CDR1 SGHTA and CDR2 FQGTGA. With 3 bases removed from V and 4 bases from J, the gap between germline ends came to 13 bases. The CDR3 protein is CASSLAGGEGNTIYF. The CDR3 bases are TGTGCCAGCAGCTTGGCGGGAGGTGAAGGAAACACCATATATTTT. The variable domain in full, with the rest retrieved from reference TRBV7-3 and TRBJ1-3, is GAGVSQTPSNKVTEKGKYVELRCDPISGHTALYWYRQSLGQGPEFLIYFQGTGAADDSGLPNDRFFAVRPEGSVSTLKIQRTERGDSAVYLCASSLAGGEGNTIYFGEGSWLTVV.

The chain links TRBV10-1 to TRBJ2-7; 8 nucleotides match TRBD2. The CDR3 spans 14 residues. The V gene's germline CDR1 is WNHNN and CDR2 SYGVQD (reference sequence). V trimming: 0 bases; J trimming: 2 bases; junction bases outside the gene matches: 0. CDR3 coding DNA: TGCGCCAGCAGTGAGTCTAGCGGGGCCTACGAGCAGTACTTC. This sequence encodes CASSESSGAYEQYF.

The chain recombines TRBV9 with TRBJ1-3; D might be TRBD1 (5 bases). Germline V gene lookup returns CDR1 SGDLS and CDR2 YYNGEE. Trimming took off 4 bases at V and 4 bases at J, with 18 bases between the two ends. The CDR3 extends over 16 amino acids. The CDR3 sequence: CASSPTGEGYGNTIYF. For the CDR3, the DNA is TGTGCCAGCAGCCCCACGGGGGAGGGGTACGGAAACACCATATATTTT.